This T cell receptor beta chain was found in a study of CD8 T cells in Susac syndrome. Reverse transcription of 0.5 to 1 ug RNA was performed with random hexamers. Multiplex immunoSEQ PCR targeted 54 Vbeta and 13 Jbeta TCR beta segments. TCRdb called the immunoSEQ multiplex PCR reads again in MiXCR, with one record for every CDR3 protein. The sample has some 120,000 distinct CDR3 sequences; roughly 96% are singletons. This CDR3 is built from 15 residues. Deletions cut 1 base from V and 2 bases from J, with 12 bases between. Germline V lookup: CDR1 SEHNR, CDR2 FQNEAQ (reference sequence). Material for sequencing was CD4+ T cells from PBMCs. The sequence came from a human donor in good health. The chain is built from TRBV7-9 and TRBJ2-7, with D hard to call. CDR3 nucleotides: TGTGCCAGCAGCTTAGAGGTCAGCTTTACCTACGAGCAGTACTTC. Its translation is CASSLEVSFTYEQYF. Full variable domain (rest looked up from reference TRBV7-9 and TRBJ2-7): DTGVSQNPRHKITKRGQNVTFRCDPISEHNRLYWYRQTLGQGPEFLTYFQNEAQLEKSRLLSDRFSAERPKGSFSTLEIQRTEQGDSAMYLCASSLEVSFTYEQYFGPGTRLTVT.